What follows describes a single T cell receptor beta chain. Only in-frame clones appear in the TCRdb table, and some are missing; sequencing was by immunoSEQ multiplex PCR. The sample yields approximately 54,000 clones, roughly four fifths seen once. The data originate from a study of blood T cell repertoires in COVID-19. Germline V lookup: CDR1 LGHDT, CDR2 YNNKEL (reference sequence). Trimming pared 4 bases from V and 1 base from J, leaving 8 bases between. The length of the CDR3 is 14 residues. This chain uses TRBV3-1 (or the pseudogene TRBV3-2) with TRBJ1-5; D is unresolved. This receptor was identified in a woman aged 55-70 years with acute or convalescent COVID-19. Specimen: peripheral blood. In DNA, the CDR3 is TGTGCCAGCAGCCCGACTGGGAGCAATCAGCCCCAGCATTTT. Translated: CASSPTGSNQPQHF.